This note documents a single T cell receptor (beta chain) sequence. The data stem from a study of T cell responses to AZD1222 COVID-19 vaccine. The data were produced by immunoSEQ multiplex PCR, yet TCRdb's version contains in-frame clones alone and is incomplete. This table holds 80,000 or so clones, 70% to 90% found once. This CDR3 spans 19 amino acids. V was shortened by 3 bases and J by 7 bases, with 30 bases between the two germline ends. CDR1 and CDR2 from the germline V gene are LGHDT and YNNKEL (reference sequence). The sample consisted of peripheral blood, taken on day 0 of AZD1222 vaccination. The receptor's source is an adult in good health. V gene TRBV3-1 (or the pseudogene TRBV3-2) combines with J gene TRBJ1-1, with D possibly being TRBD1 (6 bases). CDR3 amino acids: CASSHPSWGARVTTNEAFF. DNA of the CDR3: TGTGCCAGCAGCCATCCGTCCTGGGGGGCGCGTGTTACTACCAATGAAGCTTTCTTT.